This TCR beta chain was found in a study of control samples from healthy donors and cancer patients. Some clones are missing from TCRdb's copy, which holds only in-frame ones; the method was immunoSEQ multiplex PCR. The sample lists roughly 450,000 clones; over 75% were seen once. The V gene lost 1 base and the J gene lost 1 base, with 1 base spanning the gap. There are 11 residues in the CDR3. Germline lookup yields CDR1 SQVTM and CDR2 ANQGSEA. On this clone itself: Other nucleotide sequences in the sample specify the same CDR3.

The clonotype originates from a man aged 40-55 years with head and neck cancer. This rearrangement joins TRBV29-1 to TRBJ1-1; D gene ambiguous. The material sequenced was PBMCs. The DNA of the CDR3 is TGCAGCGTTGAAGGGAACACTGAAGCTTTCTTT. This encodes CSVEGNTEAFF.